A selection of T cell receptor beta chains follows, all from one sample in a study of regulatory T cells in long-lasting Graves disease. TCRdb re-called the multiplex PCR reads through MiXCR, storing one row per CDR3 protein. The sample consists of some 250,000 distinct CDR3 sequences, 18% of them appearing once. This sample also appeared in a second study, on T cells in Graves' hyperthyroidism and ophthalmopathy.

Sequenced here: peripheral blood mononuclear cells (PBMCs), sampled at new diagnosis, from a patient treated with antithyroid drugs. The source is a woman in her twenties or thirties with Graves disease. The CDR3 runs from the conserved cysteine through the conserved F or W. The order of the fields is V gene, J gene, D gene, clone size, CDR3 protein, CDR3 DNA. The D gene is left open where the match is weak. Clone size is given for some rows only: seen once, a few or many times, or a class if the clone is expanded.

V gene: TRBV6-1; J gene: TRBJ1-1; D gene: -; clone size: many; CDR3 protein: CASSAGTENTEAFF; CDR3 DNA: TGTGCCAGCAGTGCCGGGACGGAGAACACTGAAGCTTTCTTT
V gene: TRBV29-1; J gene: TRBJ1-2; D gene: -; clone size: many; CDR3 protein: CSVEDRRAYGYTF; CDR3 DNA: TGCAGCGTTGAAGATCGTAGGGCGTATGGCTACACCTTC
V gene: TRBV2; J gene: TRBJ2-1; D gene: -; clone size: -; CDR3 protein: CASNSRSYNEQFF; CDR3 DNA: TGTGCCAGCAACAGCAGGTCCTACAATGAGCAGTTCTTC
V gene: TRBV7-9; J gene: TRBJ2-4; D gene: TRBD1; clone size: many; CDR3 protein: CASSFAYRGPKNIQYF; CDR3 DNA: TGTGCCAGCAGCTTTGCGTACAGGGGGCCCAAAAACATTCAGTACTTC
V gene: TRBV18; J gene: TRBJ1-2; D gene: -; clone size: -; CDR3 protein: CASSPPAGSIYGYTF; CDR3 DNA: TGTGCCAGCTCACCACCGGCGGGCTCTATCTATGGCTACACCTTC
V gene: TRBV7-9; J gene: TRBJ2-3; D gene: -; clone size: many; CDR3 protein: CASSPPPPGKGDTQYF; CDR3 DNA: TGTGCCAGCAGCCCACCCCCCCCTGGTAAGGGAGATACGCAGTATTTT
V gene: TRBV6-1; J gene: TRBJ2-7; D gene: -; clone size: few; CDR3 protein: CASSPGQDGDEQYF; CDR3 DNA: TGTGCCAGCAGCCCAGGACAAGACGGCGACGAGCAGTACTTC
V gene: TRBV5-6; J gene: TRBJ2-1; D gene: -; clone size: many; CDR3 protein: CASSAESPVGHNEQFF; CDR3 DNA: TGTGCCAGCAGCGCCGAGTCCCCAGTGGGGCACAATGAGCAGTTCTTC
V gene: TRBV24-1; J gene: TRBJ2-2; D gene: TRBD2; clone size: many; CDR3 protein: CATSRIAGGRTGELFF; CDR3 DNA: TGTGCCACCAGTCGGATAGCGGGGGGTCGTACCGGGGAGCTGTTTTTT
V gene: TRBV5-1; J gene: TRBJ2-3; D gene: -; clone size: many; CDR3 protein: CASSQAPFGDTQYF; CDR3 DNA: TGTGCCAGCAGCCAAGCCCCATTCGGGGATACGCAGTATTTT
V gene: TRBV5-5; J gene: TRBJ1-2; D gene: -; clone size: many; CDR3 protein: CASSLGTEGDYGYTF; CDR3 DNA: TGTGCCAGCAGCTTGGGGACCGAAGGAGACTATGGCTACACCTTC
V gene: TRBV12-3/TRBV12-4; J gene: TRBJ2-2; D gene: -; clone size: many; CDR3 protein: CASSLARKIGELFF; CDR3 DNA: TGTGCCAGCAGTTTGGCCAGGAAGATCGGGGAGCTGTTTTTT
V gene: TRBV3-1; J gene: TRBJ1-6; D gene: -; clone size: many; CDR3 protein: CASSHLPGSSYNSPLHF; CDR3 DNA: TGTGCCAGCAGCCATTTACCGGGTAGCTCCTATAATTCACCCCTCCACTTT
V gene: TRBV3-1; J gene: TRBJ2-1; D gene: TRBD1; clone size: few; CDR3 protein: CASSQAPGTGTNEQFF; CDR3 DNA: TGTGCCAGCAGCCAGGCTCCCGGGACAGGGACTAATGAGCAGTTCTTC
V gene: TRBV20-1; J gene: TRBJ1-3; D gene: -; clone size: many; CDR3 protein: CSAAGGSGNTIYF; CDR3 DNA: TGCAGTGCTGCTGGGGGCTCTGGAAACACCATATATTTT
V gene: TRBV29-1; J gene: TRBJ1-2; D gene: TRBD1; clone size: -; CDR3 protein: CSVGQPGQGFGYTF; CDR3 DNA: TGCAGCGTTGGACAACCGGGACAGGGGTTTGGCTACACCTTC
V gene: TRBV6-1; J gene: TRBJ1-2; D gene: TRBD1; clone size: many; CDR3 protein: CASSEAPQGVGYTF; CDR3 DNA: TGTGCCAGCAGTGAAGCCCCCCAGGGGGTAGGCTACACCTTC
V gene: TRBV20-1; J gene: TRBJ2-1; D gene: -; clone size: many; CDR3 protein: CSAGRRQGGNEQFF; CDR3 DNA: TGCAGTGCCGGAAGACGACAGGGAGGGAATGAGCAGTTCTTC
V gene: TRBV7-9; J gene: TRBJ1-1; D gene: -; clone size: many; CDR3 protein: CASSFSPNTEAFF; CDR3 DNA: TGTGCCAGCAGCTTTTCGCCGAACACTGAAGCTTTCTTT
V gene: TRBV13; J gene: TRBJ1-2; D gene: -; clone size: many; CDR3 protein: CASSPRPYGYTF; CDR3 DNA: TGTGCCAGCAGCCCCAGACCATATGGCTACACCTTC
V gene: TRBV6-9; J gene: TRBJ2-5; D gene: TRBD1; clone size: -; CDR3 protein: CASSSDRGREETQYF; CDR3 DNA: TGTGCCAGCAGTTCGGACAGGGGGCGTGAAGAGACCCAGTACTTC
V gene: TRBV5-1; J gene: TRBJ2-5; D gene: -; clone size: few; CDR3 protein: CASSPRGDGETQYF; CDR3 DNA: TGCGCCAGCAGCCCTAGGGGGGATGGGGAGACCCAGTACTTC
V gene: TRBV11-2; J gene: TRBJ2-7; D gene: -; clone size: many; CDR3 protein: CASSLDPSGICYEQYF; CDR3 DNA: TGTGCCAGCAGCTTAGACCCTTCCGGGATTTGCTACGAGCAGTACTTC
V gene: TRBV20-1; J gene: TRBJ2-5; D gene: TRBD2; clone size: many; CDR3 protein: CSARDRTSGGAKETQYF; CDR3 DNA: TGCAGTGCTAGAGATCGGACTAGCGGGGGGGCCAAAGAGACCCAGTACTTC
V gene: TRBV20-1; J gene: TRBJ2-6; D gene: -; clone size: -; CDR3 protein: CSARAVDGDSGANVLTF; CDR3 DNA: TGCAGTGCTAGAGCTGTGGACGGAGACTCTGGGGCCAACGTCCTGACTTTC
V gene: TRBV5-6; J gene: TRBJ2-2; D gene: TRBD1; clone size: few; CDR3 protein: CASSLGQGSGELFF; CDR3 DNA: TGTGCCAGCAGCTTGGGACAGGGTTCCGGGGAGCTGTTTTTT
V gene: TRBV11-2; J gene: TRBJ2-7; D gene: -; clone size: many; CDR3 protein: CASTMDPYEQYF; CDR3 DNA: TGTGCCAGCACCATGGATCCGTACGAGCAGTACTTC
V gene: TRBV5-1; J gene: TRBJ1-1; D gene: -; clone size: many; CDR3 protein: CASSLGPVQNTEAFF; CDR3 DNA: TGCGCCAGCAGCTTGGGGCCAGTTCAGAACACTGAAGCTTTCTTT
V gene: TRBV9; J gene: TRBJ1-4; D gene: -; clone size: many; CDR3 protein: CASQSGRRPNEKLFF; CDR3 DNA: TGTGCCAGTCAAAGCGGTCGGCGACCTAATGAAAAACTGTTTTTT
V gene: TRBV7-2; J gene: TRBJ2-5; D gene: TRBD2; clone size: -; CDR3 protein: CASSLDFTSGGAETQYF; CDR3 DNA: TGTGCCAGCAGCTTGGACTTTACTAGCGGGGGGGCCGAGACCCAGTACTTC
V gene: TRBV2; J gene: TRBJ2-3; D gene: TRBD2; clone size: many; CDR3 protein: CASNAGGPKDTQYF; CDR3 DNA: TGTGCCAGCAATGCGGGGGGGCCGAAAGATACGCAGTATTTT